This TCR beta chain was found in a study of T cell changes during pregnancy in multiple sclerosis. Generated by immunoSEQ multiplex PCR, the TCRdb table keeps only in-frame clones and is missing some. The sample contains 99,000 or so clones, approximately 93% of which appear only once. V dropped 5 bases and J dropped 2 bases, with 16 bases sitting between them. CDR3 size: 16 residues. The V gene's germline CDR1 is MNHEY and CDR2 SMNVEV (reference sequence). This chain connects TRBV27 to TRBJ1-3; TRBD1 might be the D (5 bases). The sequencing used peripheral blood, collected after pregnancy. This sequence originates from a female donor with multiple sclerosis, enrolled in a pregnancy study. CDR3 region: CASSRSGGMAGNTIYF. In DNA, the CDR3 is TGTGCCAGCAGTCGCTCCGGGGGTATGGCTGGAAACACCATATATTTT.